The T cell receptor (beta chain) described here comes from a study of blood T cell repertoires in COVID-19. Study background: Material from acute and convalescent COVID-19 was sourced from the United States, Italy and Spain. Sample material is recorded as cDNA or gDNA derived from T cells, B-cell-depleted T cells, or PBMCs.

The CDR3 contains 15 residues. Germline V lookup: CDR1 SGHTA, CDR2 FQGNSA. Germline trimming cut 1 base from V and 1 base from J; bases unmatched to any gene: 1. The authors' processing: From reference gene primer amplification, estimates of nucleated cell counts were derived. The method was immunoSEQ multiplex PCR; TCRdb's version includes in-frame clones alone and lacks a portion of them. That table is the source of V, J and clone size, and D and trimming were worked out from the DNA. The data show 200,000 to 300,000 clones, with 70% to 85% seen just once and approximately 9.4% held by the top ten.

The chain recombines TRBV7-2 with TRBJ2-3; the match to TRBD2 covers 8 bases. The clonotype comes from a woman aged 80 or over with acute or convalescent COVID-19. Sequenced material: peripheral blood. CDR3 sequence (DNA): TGTGCCAGCAGCTTAGACGGGGGGGGCACAGATACGCAGTATTTT. Its translation: CASSLDGGGTDTQYF.